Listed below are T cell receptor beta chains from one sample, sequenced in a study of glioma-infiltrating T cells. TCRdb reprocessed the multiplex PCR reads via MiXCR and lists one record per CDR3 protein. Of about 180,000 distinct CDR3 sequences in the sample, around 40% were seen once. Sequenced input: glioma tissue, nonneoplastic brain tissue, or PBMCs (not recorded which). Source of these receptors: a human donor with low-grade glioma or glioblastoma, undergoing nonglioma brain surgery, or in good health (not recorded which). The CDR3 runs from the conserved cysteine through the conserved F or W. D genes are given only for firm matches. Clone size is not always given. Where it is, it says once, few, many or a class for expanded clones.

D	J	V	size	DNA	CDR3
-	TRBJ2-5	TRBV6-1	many	TGTGCCAGCGGCTCATCAGGGGAAGAGACCCAGTACTTC	CASGSSGEETQYF
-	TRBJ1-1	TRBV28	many	TGTGCCAGCAAATTACAGGGTGGGACTGAAGCTTTCTTT	CASKLQGGTEAFF
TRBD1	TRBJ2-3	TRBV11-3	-	TGTGCCAGCAGCCCCCGGACAGGTGCAGATACGCAGTATTTT	CASSPRTGADTQYF
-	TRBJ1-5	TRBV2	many	TGTGCCAGCAGCGGCGTGAATAGCAATCAGCCCCAGCATTTT	CASSGVNSNQPQHF
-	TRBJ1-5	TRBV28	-	TGTGCCAGCAGTTTACTCTCGGTGGGCTTTAGGAATCAGCCGCAGCATTTT	CASSLLSVGFRNQPQHF
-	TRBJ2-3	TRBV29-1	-	TGCAGCGGGTTTGGCGGCGCAGATACGCAGTATTTT	CSGFGGADTQYF
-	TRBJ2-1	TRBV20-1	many	TGCAGTGCTAGAGATCCCGGGACCGCCATCGACAATGAGCAGTTCTTC	CSARDPGTAIDNEQFF
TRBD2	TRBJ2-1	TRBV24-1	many	TGTGCCACCAGTGAGTTAGCGGGAGGGCCTCAGTTCTTC	CATSELAGGPQFF
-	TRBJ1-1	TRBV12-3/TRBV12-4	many	TGTGCCAGCAGCGGAACAGGGAAGAACACTGAAGCTTTCTTT	CASSGTGKNTEAFF
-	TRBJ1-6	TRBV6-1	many	TGTGCCAGCAGAACGCCCGCGACAGGAGCGAATTCACCCCTCCACTTT	CASRTPATGANSPLHF
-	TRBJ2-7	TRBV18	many	TGTGCCAGCTCACAGGGGCTGGGGGACGAGCAGTACTTC	CASSQGLGDEQYF
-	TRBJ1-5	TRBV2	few	TGTGCCAGCAGCGAAGGGGGGACCGGCAATCAGCCCCAGCATTTT	CASSEGGTGNQPQHF
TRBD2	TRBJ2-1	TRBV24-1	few	TGTGCCACCAGTGACCGGACTAGCACCGGCGGGAATGAGCAGTTCTTC	CATSDRTSTGGNEQFF